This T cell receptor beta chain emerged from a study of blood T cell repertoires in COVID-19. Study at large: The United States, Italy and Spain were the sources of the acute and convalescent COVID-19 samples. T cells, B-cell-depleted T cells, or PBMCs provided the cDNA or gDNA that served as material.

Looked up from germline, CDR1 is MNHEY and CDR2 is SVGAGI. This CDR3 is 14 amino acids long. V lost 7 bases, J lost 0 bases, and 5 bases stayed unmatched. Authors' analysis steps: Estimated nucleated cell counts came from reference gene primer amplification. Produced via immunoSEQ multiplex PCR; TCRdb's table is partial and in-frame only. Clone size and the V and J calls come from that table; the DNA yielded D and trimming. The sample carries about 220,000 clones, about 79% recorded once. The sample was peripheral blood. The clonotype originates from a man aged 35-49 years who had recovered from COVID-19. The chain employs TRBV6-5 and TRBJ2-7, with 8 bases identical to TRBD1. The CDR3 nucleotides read TGTGCCAGCATTTGGACAGGGCGCTCCTACGAGCAGTACTTC. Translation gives CASIWTGRSYEQYF.